These 18 T cell receptor beta chains were sequenced from one sample in a study of CD4 T cells in relation to SARS-CoV-2 and coronaviruses. Sequencing was performed with immunoSEQ multiplex PCR; in TCRdb, only in-frame clones are kept and a portion is missing. The sample contains tens of thousands of clones, over 90% of which appear only once. CD4+ T cells from unexposed donors were obtained before the COVID-19 pandemic (2011-2018). Sequenced: naive CD4+ T cells from PBMCs. Subset denoted: naive CD4+ T cells isolated by negative enrichment. The receptors were gathered from a human donor in good health.

This clone was seen more than once but under ten times. The chain is built from TRBV7-9 and TRBJ1-1; D remains ambiguous. The CDR3 is made up of 14 amino acids. V dropped 2 bases and J dropped 0 bases, with 7 bases sitting between them. Germline CDR1 SEHNR, CDR2 FQNEAQ (reference sequence). As DNA, the CDR3 is TGTGCCAGCAGCTTATGGAGCGTGAACACTGAAGCTTTCTTT. This gives the protein CASSLWSVNTEAFF.

V gene TRBV7-6 combines with J gene TRBJ1-1; D call uncertain. The CDR3 spans 12 residues. V was clipped by 5 bases and J by 4 bases, with 8 bases between them. Germline V CDR1 and CDR2: SGHVS, FNYEAQ. CDR3 nucleotide sequence: TGTGCCAGCAGCGCAGGCCCCACTGAAGCTTTCTTT. It specifies CASSAGPTEAFF.

The chain couples TRBV19 to TRBJ1-2; 9 positions agree with TRBD1. In germline, CDR1 is LNHDA, CDR2 SQIVND (reference sequence). The CDR3 sequence is 14 residues long. V lost 8 bases, J lost 3 bases, and 7 bases stayed unmatched. Here the CDR3 reads CASSNRGHDYGYTF. DNA of the CDR3: TGTGCCAGTTCAAACAGGGGGCACGACTATGGCTACACCTTC. The entire variable domain, with the rest obtained from reference TRBV19 and TRBJ1-2, is as follows: DGGITQSPKYLFRKEGQNVTLSCEQNLNHDAMYWYRQDPGQGLRLIYYSQIVNDFQKGDIAEGYSVSREKKESFPLTVTSAQKNPTAFYLCASSNRGHDYGYTFGSGTRLTVV.

CDR3 nucleotide sequence: TGTGCCAGCAGCTTAGAAGTCGGGACTCGCTCCTACAATGAGCAGTTCTTC. This sequence encodes CASSLEVGTRSYNEQFF. The chain recombines TRBV7-9 with TRBJ2-1; D possibly corresponds to TRBD2 (6 bases). Per the germline V gene, CDR1 is SEHNR and CDR2 is FQNEAQ (reference sequence). V was shortened by 1 base and J by 0 bases, with 13 bases between the two germline ends. The CDR3 has 17 amino acids.

V gene TRBV5-1 combines with J gene TRBJ2-2; the D is unclear. CDR1 SGHRS and CDR2 YFSETQ come from the germline V gene. This CDR3 region has 16 residues. The ends were cut back, 1 base at V and 1 base at J, with 11 bases in the middle. CDR3 amino acids: CASSLQVSGNTGELFF. CDR3 DNA: TGCGCCAGCAGCTTGCAGGTCTCGGGGAACACCGGGGAGCTGTTTTTT.

The genes are TRBV5-6 and TRBJ2-5; maybe TRBD1 (6 bases). Germline CDR1 is SGHDT and CDR2 is YYEEEE. The CDR3 is 16 amino acids. The ends were cut back, 0 bases at V and 5 bases at J, with 17 bases in the middle. The CDR3 sequence is CASSLVGALPQETQYF. CDR3 in DNA: TGTGCCAGCAGCTTGGTGGGGGCCCTCCCCCAGGAGACCCAGTACTTC.

This chain links TRBV19 with TRBJ2-7; the match to TRBD1 covers 8 bases. After removal of 5 bases from V and 3 bases from J, the junction contained 3 bases not matched to a gene. CDR1 and CDR2 from the germline V gene are LNHDA and SQIVND (reference sequence). This CDR3 has 13 amino acids. The CDR3 sequence: CASSGGQGYEQYF. As DNA, the CDR3 is TGTGCCAGTAGTGGCGGACAGGGCTACGAGCAGTACTTC.

The V gene is TRBV12-3 or TRBV12-4, the J gene TRBJ1-2; D not certain. V lost 3 bases and J lost 4, with 6 bases in between. CDR3 length: 12 residues. CDR3 sequence (DNA): TGTGCCAGCAGTTTCGATACCTATGGCTACACCTTC. This sequence encodes CASSFDTYGYTF.

V gene TRBV20-1 combines with J gene TRBJ2-7, with D possibly matching TRBD2 (5 bases). CDR3 length: 13 residues. Germline lookup yields CDR1 DFQATT and CDR2 SNEGSKA (reference sequence). V lost 6 bases, J lost 3 bases, and 15 bases lay in between. CDR3 region: CSASGLDNYEQYF. The DNA for the CDR3 is TGCAGTGCAAGTGGACTCGATAACTACGAGCAGTACTTC.

This sequence joins TRBV20-1 and TRBJ2-7; no definite D call. The CDR3 totals 11 residues. Between the trimmed V and J ends, which lost 6 bases and 3 bases, there was a span of 9 bases. The germline CDR1 and CDR2 sequences are DFQATT and SNEGSKA (reference sequence). CDR3 sequence reads: CSAQKDYEQYF. The CDR3 bases are TGCAGTGCCCAGAAAGACTACGAGCAGTACTTC.

The count of this clone is one. This chain joins TRBV19 and TRBJ1-5, with 7 bases lining up with TRBD1. Germline V gene data show CDR1 as LNHDA and CDR2 as SQIVND (reference sequence). This CDR3 spans 13 amino acids. Germline trimming cut 5 bases from V and 7 bases from J; bases unmatched to any gene: 5. The CDR3 DNA sequence: TGTGCCAGTAGTTCTCGACAGGGACAGCCCCAGCATTTT. This translates into CASSSRQGQPQHF.

The chain combines TRBV19 with TRBJ1-5, with D hard to call. V was cut by 7 bases and J by 1 base, with 14 bases left in between. CDR1 is LNHDA, CDR2 SQIVND, per germline (reference sequence). This CDR3 comprises 15 residues. The CDR3 DNA sequence: TGTGCCAGTAAAGAGCAAGTTCTGAGCAATCAGCCCCAGCATTTT. Translation gives CASKEQVLSNQPQHF. Drawing the rest from reference TRBV19 and TRBJ1-5, the complete variable domain is DGGITQSPKYLFRKEGQNVTLSCEQNLNHDAMYWYRQDPGQGLRLIYYSQIVNDFQKGDIAEGYSVSREKKESFPLTVTSAQKNPTAFYLCASKEQVLSNQPQHFGDGTRLSIL.

The V gene is TRBV3-1 (or the pseudogene TRBV3-2), the J gene TRBJ2-1, with D hard to call. The CDR3 extends over 12 amino acids. V lost 1 base, J lost 5 bases, and 3 bases lay in between. CDR1 is LGHDT and CDR2 is YNNKEL in the germline V gene (reference sequence). This chain's CDR3 is CASSQANNEQFF. The CDR3 DNA follows: TGTGCCAGCAGCCAAGCAAACAATGAGCAGTTCTTC.

The chain is built from TRBV3-1 (or the pseudogene TRBV3-2) and TRBJ1-2; D possibly corresponds to TRBD1 (6 bases). The germline V gene encodes CDR1 LGHDT and CDR2 YNNKEL (reference sequence). V was cut by 3 bases and J by 8 bases, with 19 bases left in between. The CDR3 runs 15 residues. Written as DNA, the CDR3 is TGTGCCAGCAGCCATTCCCCCGGCACCGGGGGCGGCTACACCTTC. Residues: CASSHSPGTGGGYTF.

The chain joins TRBV6-2 or TRBV6-3 to TRBJ1-5; D is unclear. CDR1 and CDR2 (germline): MNHEY, SVGEGT. The CDR3 totals 21 residues. V was clipped by 5 bases and J by 0 bases, with 29 bases between them. DNA of the CDR3: TGTGCCAGCAGTCCCAGCCCACCCGACATCTCGGCGAGATATAGCAATCAGCCCCAGCATTTT. Encoded protein: CASSPSPPDISARYSNQPQHF.

The chain combines TRBV27 with TRBJ2-1; 9 positions agree with TRBD1. Germline V gives CDR1 MNHEY, CDR2 SMNVEV (reference sequence). The J segment lost 5 bases and the V segment lost 8 bases, leaving 4 bases of the junction unmatched. CDR3 length equals 13 residues. CDR3 region: CASSRDRDNEQFF. For the CDR3, the DNA is TGTGCCAGCTCCCGGGACAGGGACAATGAGCAGTTCTTC.

The chain recombines TRBV19 with TRBJ1-6; D is undetermined. Germline V gene lookup returns CDR1 LNHDA and CDR2 SQIVND (reference sequence). V lost 8 bases, J lost 11 bases, and 7 bases lay in between. The CDR3 runs to 10 residues. Written as DNA, the CDR3 is TGTGCCAGTCCCAGAACACCCCTCCACTTT. Its translation: CASPRTPLHF.

This rearrangement joins TRBV11-2 to TRBJ1-1, with D maybe TRBD1 (5 bases). Trimming cost V 2 bases and J 0 bases, with 13 bases left between them. This CDR3 comprises 16 residues. Germline values: CDR1 SGHAT, CDR2 FQNNGV. The CDR3 spells CASSLIRRRVNTEAFF. For the CDR3, the DNA is TGTGCCAGCAGCTTAATTCGGCGCAGGGTGAACACTGAAGCTTTCTTT.